Listed below are T cell receptor beta chains from one sample, sequenced in a study of identical twins. Using its own MiXCR run on the 5' RACE reads, TCRdb lists one record per CDR3 protein. The table includes 450,000 or so distinct CDR3 sequences, around 24% detected once. The sample was also reused in another study, on T cells expressing NK-cell markers.

Sequenced: CD4+ T cells sorted from blood. The receptors derive from a woman younger than 35 in good health. Each CDR3 is given with its conserved first and last residue. A D gene is named only where the DNA matches it firmly. The size field is filled for only some rows; it gives once, few, many or a size class.

j_gene	abundance	v_gene	d_gene	CDR3nt	CDR3aa
TRBJ2-7	few	TRBV7-2	-	TGTGCCAGCAGCTTAGTTAACGGGCTATTCTACGAGCAGTACTTC	CASSLVNGLFYEQYF
TRBJ1-1	few	TRBV5-1	-	TGCGCCAGCAGCCCGAGGAATCCTCCCACTGAAGCTTTCTTT	CASSPRNPPTEAFF
TRBJ1-5	few	TRBV12-3/TRBV12-4	-	TGTGCCAGCAGGAGACAGATTAATCAGCCCCAGCATTTT	CASRRQINQPQHF
TRBJ1-1	-	TRBV20-1	-	TGCAGTGCTAGAGATCGGGGGATGGGCACTGAAGCTTTCTTT	CSARDRGMGTEAFF
TRBJ2-3	-	TRBV7-8	-	TGTGCCAGCAGTCCAGCTCTGGGCCTAACGCAGTATTTT	CASSPALGLTQYF
TRBJ2-3	-	TRBV5-5	-	TGTGCCAGCAGCTTGGCCGTAGGCACAGATACGCAGTATTTT	CASSLAVGTDTQYF
TRBJ1-2	few	TRBV12-3/TRBV12-4	TRBD1	TGTGCCAGCAGTCGGGACAGCGGCTCCGGCTACACCTTC	CASSRDSGSGYTF
TRBJ2-1	-	TRBV19	TRBD2	TGTGCCAGTAGTAGTCCTAGCGGGGGCAACAATGAGCAGTTCTTC	CASSSPSGGNNEQFF
TRBJ2-1	few	TRBV12-3/TRBV12-4	-	TGTGCCAGCACAGGCGGCAATGAGCAGTTCTTC	CASTGGNEQFF
TRBJ1-5	-	TRBV19	TRBD1	TGTGCCAGTAGTACCCGTAGGACAGGGACCAATCAGCCCCAGCATTTT	CASSTRRTGTNQPQHF
TRBJ2-1	-	TRBV6-5	TRBD2	TGTGCCAGCAGGTTTACTAGCGGGAGCTTTTCCTACAATGAGCAGTTCTTC	CASRFTSGSFSYNEQFF
TRBJ2-3	few	TRBV7-7	-	TGTGCTAGCAGCTTAGCCGGGGCCTCAGATACGCAGTATTTT	CASSLAGASDTQYF
TRBJ1-4	-	TRBV12-3/TRBV12-4	-	TGTGCCAGCAGTTTGATCCAGGGTTTTGAAAAACTGTTTTTT	CASSLIQGFEKLFF
TRBJ2-7	-	TRBV4-3	-	TGCGCCAGCAGCCAAGCTCTCGGGAGAGACGAGCAGTACTTC	CASSQALGRDEQYF
TRBJ2-7	few	TRBV20-1	-	TGCAGTGCTAGTCCCCGCCCGCCTACGGGTGAGCAGTACTTC	CSASPRPPTGEQYF
TRBJ2-3	-	TRBV7-9	-	TGTGCCAGCAGCTTCTCCGGGAACACAGATACGCAGTATTTT	CASSFSGNTDTQYF
TRBJ1-5	-	TRBV5-1	TRBD1	TGCGCCAGCAGCTTTTCGACAGGGGACCAGCCCCAGCATTTT	CASSFSTGDQPQHF
TRBJ2-5	few	TRBV5-1	-	TGCGCCAGCAGCCCGTTTCAAGAGACCCAGTACTTC	CASSPFQETQYF
TRBJ2-7	-	TRBV12-3/TRBV12-4	TRBD2	TGTGCCAGCGCATTGGGTCCGGGAGGGCGGTACTTC	CASALGPGGRYF
TRBJ1-1	-	TRBV5-1	-	TGCGCCAGCAGCTTTCGCAGCGGTGAAGCTTTCTTT	CASSFRSGEAFF
TRBJ2-5	few	TRBV6-5	-	TGTGCCAGCAAGGGCAGTGCAGAGACCCAGTACTTC	CASKGSAETQYF
TRBJ2-6	few	TRBV4-3	-	TGCGCCAGCAGCCAAGCCACGAGTCCTGGGGCCAACGTCCTGACTTTC	CASSQATSPGANVLTF
TRBJ2-1	-	TRBV7-2	TRBD2	TGTGCCAGCAGCTCGTATTCCCTAACGGGAGGGCCTAGCTTC	CASSSYSLTGGPSF
TRBJ2-3	few	TRBV2	TRBD2	TGTGCCAGCAGCAGGGCGGGGGGGCTGTCAGATACGCAGTATTTT	CASSRAGGLSDTQYF
TRBJ1-2	-	TRBV6-2/TRBV6-3	-	TGTGCCAGCAGACCCGTGGACAGTCCTAACTATGGCTACACCTTC	CASRPVDSPNYGYTF
TRBJ2-7	-	TRBV11-3	-	TGTGCCAGCAGCTTCAGCAGCATCTACGAGCAGTACTTC	CASSFSSIYEQYF
TRBJ2-3	-	TRBV24-1	-	TGTGCCACCAGTGATTTGTCACGGCCGACAGATACGCAGTATTTT	CATSDLSRPTDTQYF
TRBJ1-1	few	TRBV6-2/TRBV6-3	-	TGTGCCAGCAGTTACGGGACGTCGAACACTGAAGCTTTCTTT	CASSYGTSNTEAFF
TRBJ2-1	few	TRBV5-1	TRBD2	TGCGCCAGCAGCCCGGGACTAGCGCCTTGGGAGCAGTTCTTC	CASSPGLAPWEQFF
TRBJ2-7	many	TRBV28	-	TGTGCCAGCAGTTCGTCACGGACCTACGAGCAGTACTTC	CASSSSRTYEQYF
TRBJ1-4	many	TRBV2	-	TGTGCCAGCAGCGGACCTGGGGCTAATGAAAAACTGTTTTTT	CASSGPGANEKLFF
TRBJ1-2	-	TRBV18	-	TGTGCCAGCTCACCACCGTCAGTTGACTATGGCTACACCTTC	CASSPPSVDYGYTF
TRBJ2-7	few	TRBV28	-	TGTGCCAGCAGTTTACCTGCCTACGAGCAGTACTTC	CASSLPAYEQYF
TRBJ1-1	-	TRBV29-1	-	TGCAGCGTGACCCGGGACGGCAACACTGAAGCTTTCTTT	CSVTRDGNTEAFF
TRBJ2-1	many	TRBV12-3/TRBV12-4	TRBD1	TGTGCCAGCACCAAGGACAGGTCTGATTGGAATGAGCAGTTCTTC	CASTKDRSDWNEQFF
TRBJ2-1	few	TRBV5-1	TRBD2	TGCGCCAGCAGCGTTGGGAGCGGGGCGGGAGATTACAATGAGCAGTTCTTC	CASSVGSGAGDYNEQFF
TRBJ2-5	-	TRBV12-3/TRBV12-4	-	TGTGCCACTCAGGGACGGAACCAAGAGACCCAGTACTTC	CATQGRNQETQYF
TRBJ1-1	few	TRBV27	-	TGTGCCAGCAGATTAAGGTGGGATCTGAACACTGAAGCTTTCTTT	CASRLRWDLNTEAFF
TRBJ1-2	few	TRBV15	-	TGTGCCACCAGCAGAGACGGGACACGGGGCTACACCTTC	CATSRDGTRGYTF
TRBJ2-7	few	TRBV10-3	-	TGTGCCATCAAGGGTGGCATTTATTACGAGCAGTACTTC	CAIKGGIYYEQYF
TRBJ2-1	few	TRBV7-7	-	TGTGCTAGCAGCTTAGGTGGGGCGTGTCGGGGAAGCTCCTACAATGAGCAGTTCTTC	CASSLGGACRGSSYNEQFF
TRBJ2-1	-	TRBV2	-	TGTGCCAGCACTCCTACCCTTTCCAATGAGCAGTTCTTC	CASTPTLSNEQFF
TRBJ2-3	few	TRBV9	TRBD1	TGTGCCAGCAGCGTAGTATCGGACAGGGCTCACACAGATACGCAGTATTTT	CASSVVSDRAHTDTQYF
TRBJ2-3	-	TRBV20-1	-	TGCAGCGCAAAGACAGATACGCAGTATTTT	CSAKTDTQYF
TRBJ1-2	few	TRBV20-1	TRBD1	TGCAGTGCTAGAGACACAGGGGTTGACTATGGCTACACCTTC	CSARDTGVDYGYTF
TRBJ2-7	-	TRBV12-3/TRBV12-4	TRBD2	TGTGCCAGCAGACCCGGGACTAGCGGCTCCTACGAGCAGTACTTC	CASRPGTSGSYEQYF
TRBJ2-7	-	TRBV12-3/TRBV12-4	TRBD1	TGTGCCAGCAGCGGGACAGGGGGTCTTCCATCCTACGAGCAGTACTTC	CASSGTGGLPSYEQYF
TRBJ2-3	-	TRBV20-1	-	TGCAGTGCTAGCCGTACTTATAGGATGGGTACGCAGTATTTT	CSASRTYRMGTQYF
TRBJ1-1	-	TRBV20-1	-	TGCAGTGCTAGGGCTGAGGGGCGAGGAGGTACTGAAGCTTTCTTT	CSARAEGRGGTEAFF
TRBJ2-1	few	TRBV30	TRBD2	TGTGCCTGGAGTGTAGCGGGAGGGCCCTACAATGAGCAGTTCTTC	CAWSVAGGPYNEQFF
TRBJ2-1	-	TRBV6-4	-	TGTGCCAGCAGTTCCTTGGGGCTCAATGAGCAGTTCTTC	CASSSLGLNEQFF
TRBJ2-2	-	TRBV3-1	-	TGTGCCAGCAGCCTACGGGACGGGGAGCTGTTTTTT	CASSLRDGELFF
TRBJ2-6	few	TRBV12-3/TRBV12-4	-	TGTGCCAGCAGTTTTGAATACTCTGGGGCCAACGTCCTGACTTTC	CASSFEYSGANVLTF
TRBJ1-4	few	TRBV7-2	-	TGTGCCAGCAGCTTAGTGGCCAGAGAAAATGAAAAACTGTTTTTT	CASSLVARENEKLFF
TRBJ2-1	-	TRBV19	-	TGTGCCAGTAGTGCCCAGACAGGACCCGCGGTCTTC	CASSAQTGPAVF
TRBJ2-1	-	TRBV28	-	TGTGCCAGCACCCAGTGGTACAATGAGCAGTTCTTC	CASTQWYNEQFF
TRBJ2-7	-	TRBV5-1	TRBD2	TGCGCCAGCAGCGTCGGACTAGCGGGAGTGGGGTACGAGCAGTACTTC	CASSVGLAGVGYEQYF
TRBJ2-1	-	TRBV18	-	TGTGCCAGCTCACCACCGGCGGCAAGCTCCTACAATGAGCAGTTCTTC	CASSPPAASSYNEQFF